This TCR beta chain comes out of a study of T cell repertoires in cytomegalovirus infection. Study outcomes and limitations: HLA-C-restricted CMV-specific TCR beta clonotypes prevailed in the ex vivo response. Pooled public TCR beta family frequency picked out CMV carriers with the relevant HLA.

This clonotype was seen once. The antigen is undetermined. The V gene's germline CDR1 is LNHDA and CDR2 SQIVND (reference sequence). The CDR3 is 13 residues long. The germline V and J ends were trimmed by 3 bases and 7 bases, with 12 bases remaining between them. In TCRdb, the reads were re-called with MiXCR into one record per CDR3 protein. The sample lists hundreds of thousands of distinct CDR3 sequences, less than 40% seen once, with over 12% in the top ten. This clonotype was sampled from a human donor in good health (CMV status not recorded). Some clones in this sample may be carry-over from other donors' samples. Here the sequenced sample was cultured CD8+ T cells from PBMCs, taken from culture after CMV antigen stimulation. V usage is TRBV19 and J usage is TRBJ1-1, with D unclear. CDR3 loop: CASSMKAGNEAFF. The DNA for the CDR3 is TGTGCCAGTAGTATGAAGGCCGGTAATGAAGCTTTCTTT.